A single sample gave rise to the 22 T cell receptor beta chains below, sequenced in a study of memory CD4+ T cells and cytomegalovirus serostatus. Generated by immunoSEQ multiplex PCR, the TCRdb table keeps only in-frame clones and is missing some. The sample comprises tens of thousands of clones, around three quarters of which are singletons, and about 1.5% rests with the top ten. Single viable CD3+CD4+CD8-CD45RO+ cells were sorted as the memory CD4+ T cells. Source material: memory CD4+ T cells from blood. The receptors were gathered from an adult in good health and CMV-seronegative.

This chain uses TRBV28 with TRBJ2-1, with D unclear. Germline V lookup: CDR1 MDHEN, CDR2 SYDVKM. The CDR3 covers 14 residues. Trimming shortened V by 1 base and J by 7 bases, and 11 bases separated the two germline ends. The CDR3: CASSLSHLGNEQFF. Here the CDR3 DNA reads TGTGCCAGCAGTTTATCTCATCTTGGTAATGAGCAGTTCTTC.

The chain links TRBV7-8 to TRBJ1-1; D uncertain. The CDR3 spans 14 residues. Germline CDR1 and CDR2: SGHVS and FQNEAQ. Deletions cut 7 bases from V and 6 bases from J, with 18 bases between. CDR3 sequence: CASTNPGGVSEAFF. The DNA for the CDR3 is TGTGCCAGCACCAACCCCGGCGGGGTCTCTGAAGCTTTCTTT. The complete variable domain, with remaining parts taken from reference TRBV7-8 and TRBJ1-1, reads GAGVSQSPRYKVAKRGQDVALRCDPISGHVSLFWYQQALGQGPEFLTYFQNEAQLDKSGLPSDRFFAERPEGSVSTLKIQRTQQEDSAVYLCASTNPGGVSEAFFGQGTRLTVV.

This clone was detected only once. This sequence joins TRBV4-2 and TRBJ1-6; 9 positions agree with TRBD1. The CDR3 is 16 amino acids. The junction had 6 bases not matched to a gene; V was cut back by 0 bases and J by 9 bases. The germline V gene has CDR1 LGHNA and CDR2 YNFKEQ. CDR3 nucleotide sequence: TGTGCCAGCAGCCAAGACAAGGGACAGGGTGGTTCACCCCTCCACTTT. It translates to CASSQDKGQGGSPLHF.

The gene calls are TRBV28 and TRBJ2-7, with D perhaps matching TRBD1 (7 bases). The germline V gene has CDR1 MDHEN and CDR2 SYDVKM. The V gene lost 2 bases and the J gene lost 3 bases, with 23 bases spanning the gap. The CDR3 sequence is 18 residues long. The CDR3 reads CASSLKRSEGAVVYEQYF. CDR3 nucleotide sequence: TGTGCCAGCAGTTTAAAGAGGTCGGAGGGGGCTGTAGTCTACGAGCAGTACTTC.

This chain joins TRBV30 and TRBJ1-2, with D tentatively TRBD1 (5 bases). Germline V lookup: CDR1 GTSNPN, CDR2 SVGIG (reference sequence). The CDR3 covers 14 residues. V shed 8 bases and J shed 2 bases, with 18 bases lying between them. CDR3 DNA sequence: TGTGCCCATGTGCGGGGGGGTAGAAACTATGGCTACACCTTC. Protein sequence: CAHVRGGRNYGYTF.

By frequency in the sample, this clone is medium-sized. The V gene is TRBV28, the J gene TRBJ1-3, with D maybe TRBD1 (6 bases). The germline V and J ends were trimmed by 5 bases and 4 bases, with 21 bases remaining between them. The germline gives CDR1 MDHEN, CDR2 SYDVKM. The CDR3 has 17 residues. The CDR3 DNA reads as TGTGCCAGCAGTCCTTCTTCCGGGGGGCGGTTGGGAAACACCATATATTTT. Translation: CASSPSSGGRLGNTIYF.

The V and J genes are TRBV28 and TRBJ1-1; 7 bases are a match to TRBD1. Germline assignment: CDR1 MDHEN and CDR2 SYDVKM. V shed 5 bases and J 5 bases; nucleotides not matched to a gene: 5. The CDR3 sequence is 13 residues long. CDR3 coding DNA: TGTGCCAGCAGTACGACAGGGTCAACTGAAGCTTTCTTT. It is translated as CASSTTGSTEAFF.

The chain links TRBV28 to TRBJ1-5; D not resolved. Deletions cut 2 bases from V and 9 bases from J, with 14 bases between. Germline V gene lookup returns CDR1 MDHEN and CDR2 SYDVKM. There are 14 residues in the CDR3. This CDR3 reads CASSLDPEPPPQHF. The CDR3 DNA follows: TGTGCCAGCAGTTTAGACCCCGAACCCCCGCCCCAGCATTTT.

The rearrangement uses TRBV9 and TRBJ1-2; 7 bases are shared with TRBD1. CDR1 SGDLS and CDR2 YYNGEE come from the germline V gene. V was clipped by 0 bases and J by 6 bases; unmatched bases: 8. This CDR3 region has 15 residues. CDR3 nucleotide sequence: TGTGCCAGCAGCGTAGAAGGGGGCTGGGTTAATGGCTACACCTTC. This translates into CASSVEGGWVNGYTF.

This clone was seen a single time. V and J are TRBV27 and TRBJ1-4, with a possible D match to TRBD1 (5 bases). Trimming shortened V by 4 bases and J by 4 bases, and 16 bases separated the two germline ends. This CDR3 contains 16 residues. The germline V gene has CDR1 MNHEY and CDR2 SMNVEV (reference sequence). The DNA for the CDR3 is TGTGCCAGCAGTTCGACCCCGGGACTGAGTAATGAAAAACTGTTTTTT. Protein sequence: CASSSTPGLSNEKLFF.

The chain couples TRBV6-5 to TRBJ2-1; 7 nucleotides agree with TRBD1. This CDR3 has 15 amino acids. Losses at the gene ends were 2 bases for V and 9 bases for J; bases not matched to a gene: 10. CDR1 and CDR2 from the germline V gene are MNHEY and SVGAGI. The CDR3 region is CASSYLNTGVGEQFF. CDR3 bases: TGTGCCAGCAGTTACCTTAACACAGGGGTGGGTGAGCAGTTCTTC.

The rearrangement uses TRBV19 and TRBJ1-5; D gene uncertain. Germline V lookup: CDR1 LNHDA, CDR2 SQIVND (reference sequence). V was shortened by 0 bases and J by 6 bases, with 9 bases between the two germline ends. The CDR3 length is 14 residues. CDR3 sequence (DNA): TGTGCCAGTAGTATAGATGGAGGGCTTCAGCCCCAGCATTTT. Its protein product is CASSIDGGLQPQHF.

This sequence joins TRBV5-1 and TRBJ1-2; D remains unclear. V was trimmed by 0 bases and J by 7 bases, leaving 13 bases between them. The CDR3 totals 14 residues. CDR1 is SGHRS and CDR2 is YFSETQ in the germline V gene. The CDR3 nucleotides are TGCGCCAGCAGCTTGGACGGCAGCAGTCGTGGCTACACCTTC. Residues: CASSLDGSSRGYTF.

V and J are TRBV5-1 and TRBJ2-6; D unclear. The CDR3 loop spans 14 amino acids. Between the trimmed V and J ends, which lost 4 bases and 2 bases, there was a span of 7 bases. Germline CDR1 is SGHRS and CDR2 is YFSETQ. The CDR3 DNA reads as TGCGCCAGCAGCGAAAGGACTGGGGCCAACGTCCTGACTTTC. Residues: CASSERTGANVLTF.

V usage is TRBV29-1 and J usage is TRBJ2-5; 12 bases are a match to TRBD1. CDR1 SQVTM and CDR2 ANQGSEA come from the germline V gene. The ends lost 6 bases at V and 5 bases at J; junction bases unmatched: 4. This CDR3 has 13 amino acids. CDR3 residues: CSVGQGAGETQYF. CDR3 bases: TGCAGCGTGGGACAGGGGGCAGGGGAGACCCAGTACTTC.

The chain is built from TRBV5-1 and TRBJ2-5; D gene uncertain. The CDR3 spans 14 residues. Germline CDR1 is SGHRS and CDR2 is YFSETQ. Trimming took off 5 bases at V and 3 bases at J, with 14 bases between the two ends. DNA for the CDR3: TGCGCCAGCAGGTCCCAACCGACGGAAGAGACCCAGTACTTC. Its protein is CASRSQPTEETQYF.

The J gene is TRBJ1-1, the V gene TRBV5-1; D might be TRBD1 (6 bases). Trimming stripped 2 bases from V and 5 bases from J, with 16 bases between. Per the germline V gene, CDR1 is SGHRS and CDR2 is YFSETQ. The CDR3 is 15 amino acids. The CDR3 coding sequence is TGCGCCAGCAGCTTACAGGGAGGAACGGTAACTGAAGCTTTCTTT. Encoded protein: CASSLQGGTVTEAFF. The full variable domain, rest sourced from reference TRBV5-1 and TRBJ1-1, is KAGVTQTPRYLIKTRGQQVTLSCSPISGHRSVSWYQQTPGQGLQFLFEYFSETQRNKGNFPGRFSGRQFSNSRSEMNVSTLELGDSALYLCASSLQGGTVTEAFFGQGTRLTVV.

V gene TRBV5-6 combines with J gene TRBJ2-3; D is perhaps TRBD2 (6 bases). Between the trimmed V and J ends, which lost 3 bases and 1 base, there was a span of 9 bases. This CDR3 region has 14 residues. The germline gives CDR1 SGHDT, CDR2 YYEEEE. The CDR3 nucleotides read TGTGCCAGCAGCTCGGGACTCGGCACAGATACGCAGTATTTT. It codes for CASSSGLGTDTQYF.

This chain links TRBV7-8 with TRBJ1-2; the match to TRBD1 covers 9 bases. CDR1 is SGHVS, CDR2 FQNEAQ, per germline. The CDR3 is 14 amino acids. The V and J ends lost 3 bases and 6 bases, in that order; junction bases with no gene match: 5. The CDR3 spells CASSFRQGEDGYTF. In DNA form, the CDR3 reads TGTGCCAGCAGCTTCCGACAGGGGGAAGATGGCTACACCTTC.

This clone was counted between two and nine times. V and J are TRBV7-2 and TRBJ1-3; D not certain. This CDR3 has 14 residues. In germline, CDR1 is SGHTA, CDR2 FQGNSA. V lost 7 bases, J lost 7 bases, and 17 bases lay in between. DNA of the CDR3: TGTGCCAGCAAATTCCCGGGCCGCGGGAACACCATATATTTT. It translates to CASKFPGRGNTIYF.

In its sample, this clone was seen once. The V gene is TRBV5-4, the J gene TRBJ2-2; TRBD2 matches 11 bases. J lost 4 bases, V lost 4 bases, and 6 bases had no gene match. The CDR3 has 16 residues. The germline V gene has CDR1 SGHNT and CDR2 YYREEE (reference sequence). The CDR3 sequence is CASSPGTSGPTGELFF. CDR3 coding DNA: TGTGCCAGCAGCCCCGGGACTAGCGGCCCCACCGGGGAGCTGTTTTTT.

V usage is TRBV25-1 and J usage is TRBJ2-5, with 8 bases fitting TRBD2. V dropped 6 bases and J dropped 4; count of bases not matched to a gene: 10. The CDR3 extends over 15 amino acids. Germline V gene sequence: CDR1 MGHDK, CDR2 SYGVNS. The CDR3 here is CASRRAGEGRETQYF. CDR3 sequence (DNA): TGTGCCAGCAGGAGAGCGGGAGAGGGGCGAGAGACCCAGTACTTC.